One sample yielded the 25 T cell receptor beta chains listed below, sequenced in a study of post-analysis software for immune sequencing data. Overall study findings and caveats: A handful of TRBV segments were significantly more frequent in patients than in controls. TRBV5-6, TRBV5-1 and TRBV20-1 were among these segments.

No antigens are known for them. Unique molecular identifiers featured in each of the TCR beta cDNA libraries. A single record per CDR3 protein comes from TCRdb applying MiXCR to the PCR reads. The sample carries some 690,000 distinct CDR3 sequences, roughly 30% recorded once. Sequencing was performed on blood. These receptors were collected from a girl aged 10 to 17 with multiple sclerosis.

This clonotype was detected a few times. The V call is TRBV29-1, the J call TRBJ2-7, with no clear D. The CDR3 is 13 residues long. V lost 0 bases and J lost 6, with 12 bases in between. Germline V gene data show CDR1 as SQVTM and CDR2 as ANQGSEA. CDR3 coding DNA: TGCAGCGTTGAAGAGGGTTGGGGAACCGAGCAGTACTTC. Translating it yields CSVEEGWGTEQYF.

The chain joins TRBV20-1 to TRBJ1-2; D is ambiguous. This CDR3 has 15 residues. The ends were cut back, 0 bases at V and 0 bases at J, with 11 bases in the middle. Per the germline V gene, CDR1 is DFQATT and CDR2 is SNEGSKA (reference sequence). CDR3: CSARDPGGANYGYTF. CDR3 sequence (DNA): TGCAGTGCTAGAGATCCGGGAGGAGCTAACTATGGCTACACCTTC.

The rearrangement uses TRBV27 and TRBJ2-4, with 7 bases that match TRBD2. The assigned J gene may be wrong: the sequence end matches TRBJ2-7 better. CDR1 and CDR2 (germline): MNHEY, SMNVEV (reference sequence). The CDR3 is 13 residues long. CDR3 region: CASNYGTMYEQYF. DNA for the CDR3: TGTGCCAGCAATTATGGGACTATGTACGAGCAGTACTTC.

V is TRBV20-1 and J is TRBJ2-3; D perhaps matches TRBD2 (7 bases). CDR3 length equals 19 residues. The germline V and J ends were trimmed by 6 bases and 2 bases, with 30 bases remaining between them. The V gene's germline CDR1 is DFQATT and CDR2 SNEGSKA (reference sequence). This CDR3 reads CSAVDRPPGGLLFTDTQYF. In DNA form, the CDR3 reads TGCAGTGCAGTAGACAGGCCTCCGGGGGGCCTATTATTCACAGATACGCAGTATTTT.

This clonotype was counted a single time. At one end, the junction sequence differs from germline, possibly due to a read error. The genes are TRBV28 and TRBJ2-3; unclear D gene. The germline CDR1 and CDR2 sequences are MDHEN and SYDVKM. The CDR3 is 16 residues long. The chain's CDR3 is CTSSLRPNPSTDTQYF. Written as DNA, the CDR3 is TGTACCAGCAGCCTTAGACCCAACCCTAGCACAGATACGCAGTATTTT.

There are a few counts of this clonotype. DNA of the CDR3: TGCAGTGCTAGAGCCTGGATGGACAGGCTGAGCACAGATACGCAGTATTTT. This codes for CSARAWMDRLSTDTQYF. V and J are TRBV20-1 and TRBJ2-3; 7 bases fit TRBD1. Germline CDR1 DFQATT, CDR2 SNEGSKA (reference sequence). J gave up 0 bases and V 1 base, and 10 bases lay outside the gene matches. CDR3 length: 17 residues.

V and J are TRBV7-2 and TRBJ2-1; TRBD1 matches 8 bases. V shed 4 bases, J shed 7 bases, and the junction held 15 bases outside the gene matches. This CDR3 has 17 residues. Germline loops: CDR1 SGHTA, CDR2 FQGNSA. CDR3 loop: CASSSPPGTGKRNEQFF. CDR3 DNA: TGTGCCAGCAGCTCCCCCCCCGGGACAGGAAAACGAAATGAGCAGTTCTTC.

V gene TRBV28 combines with J gene TRBJ1-1, with TRBD1 identical over 10 bases. Trimming removed 4 bases from V and 3 bases from J; junction bases left unmatched: 8. Germline V gene data show CDR1 as MDHEN and CDR2 as SYDVKM. This CDR3 has 16 amino acids. The CDR3 loop reads CASSSDRGPGDTEAFF. The CDR3 nucleotides are TGTGCCAGCAGTTCAGACAGGGGGCCCGGGGACACTGAAGCTTTCTTT. The full variable domain, with the rest looked up from reference TRBV28 and TRBJ1-1, is DVKVTQSSRYLVKRTGEKVFLECVQDMDHENMFWYRQDPGLGLRLIYFSYDVKMKEKGDIPEGYSVSREKKERFSLILESASTNQTSMYLCASSSDRGPGDTEAFFGQGTRLTVV.

This clonotype has ten or more counts. The junction shows a germline mismatch at one end, possibly a read error. This sequence joins TRBV12-3 or TRBV12-4 and TRBJ1-5; no firm D call. This CDR3 contains 11 residues. This CDR3 reads CASSLDQPQHF. CDR3 nucleotide sequence: TGCGCCAGCAGCCTGGATCAGCCCCAGCATTTT.

V and J are TRBV7-9 and TRBJ1-4; D remains unclear. CDR3 length equals 16 residues. Germline-derived CDR1 and CDR2 are SEHNR and FQNEAQ (reference sequence). The V gene lost 6 bases and the J gene lost 8 bases, with 22 bases spanning the gap. CDR3 protein: CASSFVVRVRDEKLFF. The CDR3 DNA sequence: TGTGCCAGCAGTTTTGTGGTCCGGGTGAGAGACGAAAAACTGTTTTTT.

This clonotype was counted a few times. The chain employs TRBV29-1 and TRBJ1-2, with D unresolved. The germline CDR1 and CDR2 sequences are SQVTM and ANQGSEA. Trimming took off 3 bases at V and 6 bases at J, with 8 bases between the two ends. The CDR3 runs to 11 residues. This chain's CDR3 is CSVERRDGYTF. In DNA, the CDR3 is TGCAGCGTTGAGCGAAGAGATGGCTACACCTTC.

The rearrangement uses TRBV5-6 and TRBJ2-1, with 8 bases that match TRBD2. Germline CDR1 is SGHDT and CDR2 is YYEEEE. The CDR3 runs 15 residues. V was clipped by 3 bases and J by 0 bases; unmatched bases: 2. The CDR3 DNA sequence: TGTGCCAGCAGCTACCGGGGGGGCTCCTACAATGAGCAGTTCTTC. Translated, it gives CASSYRGGSYNEQFF. The full variable domain, with the rest looked up from reference TRBV5-6 and TRBJ2-1, is DAGVTQSPTHLIKTRGQQVTLRCSPKSGHDTVSWYQQALGQGPQFIFQYYEEEERQRGNFPDRFSGHQFPNYSSELNVNALLLGDSALYLCASSYRGGSYNEQFFGPGTRLTVL.

In this sample, this clonotype turned up a few times. The V gene is TRBV20-1, the J gene TRBJ1-1; no firm D call. Trimming pared 4 bases from V and 1 base from J, leaving 7 bases between. Germline CDR1 reads DFQATT; CDR2 reads SNEGSKA (reference sequence). The CDR3 contains 12 residues. CDR3 amino acids: CSAMVWNTEAFF. The DNA of the CDR3 is TGCAGTGCTATGGTGTGGAACACTGAAGCTTTCTTT.

This clonotype came up a few times. The rearrangement joins TRBV24-1 to TRBJ2-6, with no clear D. This CDR3 is built from 17 residues. Germline-derived CDR1 and CDR2 are KGHDR and SFDVKD. V gave up 4 bases and J gave up 0 bases, with 12 bases separating them. The CDR3 loop reads CATSDATQFSGANVLTF. CDR3 sequence (DNA): TGTGCCACCAGTGACGCTACTCAGTTCTCTGGGGCCAACGTCCTGACTTTC.

The gene calls are TRBV20-1 and TRBJ1-5; D perhaps matches TRBD1 (6 bases). Germline CDR1 is DFQATT and CDR2 is SNEGSKA (reference sequence). The CDR3 spans 13 residues. CDR3 in amino acids: CSARRGGNQPQHF. The DNA of the CDR3 is TGCAGCGCCCGGAGGGGGGGCAATCAGCCCCAGCATTTT.

This clonotype was detected many times. CDR3 bases: TGCGCCAGCAGCCAAGATACTAGCGGGGCCTACAATGAGCAGTTCTTC. It is translated as CASSQDTSGAYNEQFF. V gene TRBV4-1 combines with J gene TRBJ2-1; 10 positions agree with TRBD2. This CDR3 comprises 16 residues. CDR1 and CDR2 from the germline V gene are MGHRA and YSYEKL. Losses at the gene ends were 0 bases for V and 2 bases for J; bases not matched to a gene: 1.

The CDR3 DNA reads TGCAGCCACCCGGGTCGACAAGAGACCCAGTACTTC. This encodes CSHPGRQETQYF. This rearrangement joins TRBV29-1 to TRBJ2-5; the D is unclear. This CDR3 is 12 amino acids long. V was pared by 8 bases and J by 2 bases, with 12 bases between. Germline CDR1 reads SQVTM; CDR2 reads ANQGSEA. The full variable domain, in which reference TRBV29-1 and TRBJ2-5 provide the parts outside the CDR3, is SAVISQKPSRDICQRGTSLTIQCQVDSQVTMMFWYRQQPGQSLTLIATANQGSEATYESGFVIDKFPISRPNLTFSTLTVSNMSPEDSSIYLCSHPGRQETQYFGPGTRLLVL.

The V call is TRBV7-8, the J call TRBJ2-3; TRBD1 matches 11 bases. CDR1 is SGHVS, CDR2 FQNEAQ, per germline. The CDR3 has 16 amino acids. The ends lost 3 bases at V and 2 bases at J; junction bases unmatched: 4. CDR3 sequence: CASSFWTGGITDTQYF. The CDR3 coding sequence is TGTGCCAGCAGCTTCTGGACAGGGGGCATCACAGATACGCAGTATTTT.

To note about this clonotype: As the CDR3 is not closed by the conserved phenylalanine or tryptophan, this likely results from a read error. The chain employs TRBV7-9 and TRBJ2-1; D remains ambiguous. Trimming pared 2 bases from V and 8 bases from J, leaving 7 bases between. The CDR3 runs to 12 residues. In germline, CDR1 is SEHNR, CDR2 FQNEAQ (reference sequence). CDR3 nucleotide sequence: TGTGCCAGCAGCTTAAACGTATATGAGCAGTTCTTA. This codes for CASSLNVYEQFL.

There are a few counts of this clonotype. This chain joins TRBV29-1 and TRBJ1-2; TRBD1 might be the D (5 bases). The CDR3 has 13 residues. Germline loops: CDR1 SQVTM, CDR2 ANQGSEA. CDR3 region: CGVTGQSNYGYTF. CDR3 nucleotide sequence: TGCGGAGTAACAGGACAATCTAACTATGGCTACACCTTC. Full variable domain (outside the CDR3, taken from reference TRBV29-1 and TRBJ1-2): SAVISQKPSRDICQRGTSLTIQCQVDSQVTMMFWYRQQPGQSLTLIATANQGSEATYESGFVIDKFPISRPNLTFSTLTVSNMSPEDSSIYLCGVTGQSNYGYTFGSGTRLTVV.

This clonotype turned up a few times. The chain recombines TRBV7-2 with TRBJ2-1; a weak D match, TRBD2 (7 bases). V lost 0 bases to trimming and J lost 9 bases, with 15 bases between them. Germline V gene sequence: CDR1 SGHTA, CDR2 FQGNSA. CDR3 length equals 15 residues. The CDR3 is CASSLAGGANAEQFF. Written as DNA, the CDR3 is TGTGCCAGCAGCTTAGCAGGGGGGGCAAATGCTGAGCAGTTCTTC.

J is TRBJ2-5 and V is TRBV5-1; D remains ambiguous. The germline CDR1 and CDR2 sequences are SGHRS and YFSETQ. CDR3 length equals 13 residues. V was shortened by 1 base and J by 4 bases, with 8 bases between the two germline ends. CDR3 coding DNA: TGCGCCAGCAGCTTGAGGGTCCCAGAGACCCAGTACTTC. Translating it yields CASSLRVPETQYF.

This clonotype was detected a few times. The CDR3 reads CASSDPGQPQHF. Here the CDR3 DNA reads TGTGCCAGCAGTGACCCAGGTCAGCCCCAGCATTTT. The V and J genes are TRBV6-2 or TRBV6-3 and TRBJ1-5; D is unclear. CDR1 is MNHEY, CDR2 SVGEGT, per germline. V was clipped by 5 bases and J by 6 bases, with 8 bases between them. The CDR3 has 12 amino acids.

CDR3 sequence (DNA): TGTGCCAGCAGCTTTTTCAAGGGACCTCTTGGTGAAAAACTGTTTTTT. This sequence encodes CASSFFKGPLGEKLFF. This chain uses TRBV11-2 with TRBJ1-4; tentatively, D is TRBD1 (5 bases). Germline CDR1 SGHAT, CDR2 FQNNGV. The CDR3 runs to 16 residues. Trimming removed 3 bases from V and 7 bases from J, with 18 bases in between.

This clonotype was counted only a few times. CDR3 sequence (DNA): TGTGCCAGCTCACCATACAGTGGGTCCAGGGGACAAGAGACCCAGTACTTC. It translates to CASSPYSGSRGQETQYF. V usage is TRBV18 and J usage is TRBJ2-5, with D perhaps matching TRBD1 (6 bases). V was pared by 2 bases and J by 2 bases, with 18 bases between. The germline V gene has CDR1 KGHSH and CDR2 LQKENI. There are 17 residues in the CDR3.